This is a list of T cell receptor beta chains from one sample in a study of regulatory T cells in long-lasting Graves disease. A single record per CDR3 protein comes from TCRdb applying MiXCR to the multiplex PCR reads. The sample contains around 400,000 distinct CDR3 sequences, about a quarter of which appear only once. The sequencing here drew on peripheral blood mononuclear cells (PBMCs), taken when the disease was refractory, from a patient treated with antithyroid drugs. Every receptor here comes from a female donor with Graves disease. Both conserved end residues are part of each CDR3. A D gene is named only where the DNA matches it firmly. Clone size appears in some rows only: once, few, many, or a class for an expanded clone.

D	V	J	size	CDR3	DNA
TRBD1	TRBV2	TRBJ2-7	many	CASTGRTGGLYEQYF	TGTGCCAGCACAGGAAGGACAGGGGGTTTATACGAGCAGTACTTC
TRBD1	TRBV3-1	TRBJ1-2	many	CASSQTGDGGYTF	TGTGCCAGCAGCCAAACAGGGGATGGTGGCTACACCTTC
-	TRBV6-2/TRBV6-3	TRBJ2-7	many	CASSYRTGSSYEQYF	TGTGCCAGCAGTTACCGTACGGGGAGCTCCTACGAGCAGTACTTC
-	TRBV28	TRBJ1-2	many	CASTSGEVGVNYGYTF	TGTGCCAGCACCTCGGGGGAGGTGGGCGTCAACTATGGCTACACCTTC
-	TRBV9	TRBJ1-4	few	CASSVGAVRTNEKLFF	TGTGCCAGCAGCGTAGGAGCCGTCAGAACTAATGAAAAACTGTTTTTT
-	TRBV7-3	TRBJ2-7	-	CASSLSPGAGTYEQYF	TGTGCCAGCAGCTTAAGTCCCGGGGCGGGAACATACGAGCAGTACTTC
TRBD1	TRBV7-2	TRBJ1-6	-	CASSLGGTVNSPLHF	TGTGCCAGCAGCTTAGGGGGGACAGTTAATTCACCCCTCCACTTT
-	TRBV7-2	TRBJ2-1	-	CASSLGARTPFF	TGTGCCAGCAGCTTAGGAGCCAGGACTCCGTTCTTC
-	TRBV9	TRBJ1-1	-	CASSVEGVPNTEAFF	TGTGCCAGCAGCGTAGAAGGGGTCCCGAACACTGAAGCTTTCTTT
-	TRBV20-1	TRBJ2-5	-	CSAPKSLQEETQYF	TGCAGTGCTCCAAAGTCTCTTCAAGAAGAGACCCAGTACTTC
-	TRBV6-5	TRBJ2-1	-	CASSYSIGKLENRDNPHNEQFF	TGTGCCAGCAGTTACTCGATCGGAAAACTAGAAAACCGGGACAACCCCCACAATGAGCAGTTCTTC
TRBD2	TRBV29-1	TRBJ2-7	-	CSVEVRLAGSYEQYF	TGCAGCGTTGAAGTTAGACTAGCGGGATCCTACGAGCAGTACTTC
-	TRBV2	TRBJ1-2	many	CAGGTDYGYTF	TGTGCCGGGGGGACGGACTATGGCTACACCTTC
-	TRBV11-2	TRBJ2-7	-	CASSPESRYYEQYF	TGTGCCAGCAGTCCCGAGTCCCGGTACTACGAGCAGTACTTC
TRBD2	TRBV12-3/TRBV12-4	TRBJ2-3	few	CASIQLAGVDTQYF	TGTGCCAGCATTCAACTAGCGGGAGTAGATACGCAGTATTTT
-	TRBV7-9	TRBJ1-2	-	CASSLSGAPRGIGYTF	TGTGCCAGCAGCTTATCTGGGGCACCCCGAGGGATTGGCTACACCTTC
-	TRBV5-5	TRBJ2-7	-	CARGRTSLYEQYF	TGTGCCAGAGGGAGGACAAGTCTCTACGAGCAGTACTTC
-	TRBV30	TRBJ2-7	few	CAWSVEPRTYF	TGTGCCTGGAGTGTAGAGCCCAGGACGTACTTC
TRBD1	TRBV20-1	TRBJ1-6	few	CSARIRQGTNNSPLHF	TGCAGTGCTCGCATAAGACAGGGGACTAATAATTCACCCCTCCACTTT
TRBD2	TRBV7-2	TRBJ2-1	-	CASSPTSGRRTSYNEQFF	TGTGCCAGCAGCCCGACTAGCGGGAGACGTACCTCCTACAATGAGCAGTTCTTC
TRBD1	TRBV5-1	TRBJ1-3	-	CASSLASTWTGSGNTIYF	TGCGCCAGCAGCTTGGCCTCGACCTGGACAGGGTCAGGAAACACCATATATTTT
TRBD1	TRBV6-2/TRBV6-3	TRBJ1-2	few	CASNLGQGGVGYGYTF	TGTGCCAGCAATTTAGGACAAGGGGGCGTCGGCTATGGCTACACCTTC
-	TRBV6-1	TRBJ1-6	-	CASSEGWGINNSPLHF	TGTGCCAGCAGTGAAGGCTGGGGCATTAATAATTCACCCCTCCACTTT
-	TRBV20-1	TRBJ2-7	many	CSASPRDWSYEQYF	TGCAGTGCTAGCCCGCGGGACTGGTCCTACGAGCAGTACTTC
-	TRBV27	TRBJ2-5	-	CASRHAYGQETQYF	TGTGCCAGTAGACACGCTTACGGACAAGAGACCCAGTACTTC
TRBD1	TRBV2	TRBJ1-1	-	CASSPGTGRQNTEAFF	TGTGCCAGCAGCCCCGGGACAGGGCGACAGAACACTGAAGCTTTCTTT
TRBD1	TRBV2	TRBJ1-1	many	CASWTGRLNTEAFF	TGTGCCAGTTGGACAGGAAGACTGAACACTGAAGCTTTCTTT
-	TRBV19	TRBJ1-1	-	CASSIVATTEAFF	TGTGCCAGTAGTATAGTGGCTACCACTGAAGCTTTCTTT
-	TRBV29-1	TRBJ1-1	-	CSVSLVRGAEAFF	TGCAGCGTTTCATTGGTAAGGGGAGCTGAAGCTTTCTTT
-	TRBV7-9	TRBJ2-4	-	CASSPLAGRVGVNIQYF	TGTGCCAGCAGCCCCCTGGCTGGTCGGGTTGGGGTAAACATTCAGTACTTC
TRBD1	TRBV2	TRBJ1-5	few	CATSGTGENQPQHF	TGTGCCACCTCCGGGACAGGGGAAAATCAGCCCCAGCATTTT
TRBD1	TRBV15	TRBJ2-3	-	CATSRGDQQGAVSDTQYF	TGTGCCACCAGCAGGGGGGACCAACAGGGGGCGGTATCAGATACGCAGTATTTT
TRBD1	TRBV28	TRBJ1-5	many	CASRRTGEGQPQHF	TGTGCCAGCAGACGGACAGGGGAGGGTCAGCCCCAGCATTTT
-	TRBV28	TRBJ1-2	many	CASSRTTTNYGGTF	TGTGCCAGCAGTCGGACGACAACCAACTATGGTGGCACCTTC
-	TRBV20-1	TRBJ1-2	many	CSARDRPRRNYGYTF	TGCAGTGCTAGAGATCGCCCCCGGAGAAACTATGGCTACACCTTC
TRBD2	TRBV7-2	TRBJ2-7	few	CASSPRRGGLSYEQYF	TGTGCCAGCAGCCCAAGACGGGGGGGCCTCTCCTACGAGCAGTACTTC
TRBD1	TRBV6-5	TRBJ2-5	many	CASSYRDRRGLQETQYF	TGTGCCAGCAGTTACCGGGACAGGAGGGGCTTACAAGAGACCCAGTACTTC
-	TRBV10-3	TRBJ1-1	-	CAIREVQGSKAAFF	TGTGCCATCAGGGAAGTACAGGGAAGTAAGGCGGCTTTCTTT
-	TRBV28	TRBJ1-2	many	CASNIPGTHYGYTF	TGTGCCAGCAACATCCCTGGAACTCACTATGGCTACACCTTC
-	TRBV29-1	TRBJ1-1	few	CSAQTGMNTEAFF	TGCAGCGCTCAGACAGGAATGAACACTGAAGCTTTCTTT
TRBD1	TRBV12-3/TRBV12-4	TRBJ1-4	-	CAGSLRTGPNEKLFF	TGTGCCGGCAGTTTAAGGACAGGGCCTAATGAAAAACTGTTTTTT
TRBD2	TRBV7-2	TRBJ2-7	-	CASSPSAGGLHEQYF	TGTGCCAGCAGCCCCTCAGCGGGAGGGCTCCACGAGCAGTACTTC
-	TRBV5-6	TRBJ1-2	few	CASSNRGATSSGYTF	TGTGCCAGCTCTAACCGGGGGGCCACCTCCTCCGGCTACACCTTC
-	TRBV7-2	TRBJ2-5	-	CASSLDSGLGGWTETQYF	TGTGCCAGCAGCTTAGATTCCGGGCTAGGTGGTTGGACAGAGACCCAGTACTTC
-	TRBV20-1	TRBJ1-2	-	CSARGGSRANYGYTF	TGCAGTGCTAGAGGCGGAAGCAGAGCTAACTATGGCTACACCTTC
TRBD1	TRBV7-2	TRBJ2-7	-	CASSFGDSGRNEQYF	TGTGCCAGCAGTTTCGGGGACAGCGGAAGGAACGAGCAGTACTTC
-	TRBV19	TRBJ1-1	few	CASGEQGLNTEAFF	TGTGCCAGTGGGGAACAGGGACTGAACACTGAAGCTTTCTTT
TRBD2	TRBV20-1	TRBJ2-5	few	CSAREIGRAGETQYF	TGCAGTGCTAGAGAGATCGGGAGGGCCGGGGAGACCCAGTACTTC
-	TRBV24-1	TRBJ1-1	many	CASTGGPNTEAFF	TGTGCCAGCACAGGAGGCCCGAACACTGAAGCTTTCTTT
TRBD2	TRBV29-1	TRBJ2-1	few	CSVELAGLNEQFF	TGCAGCGTTGAGTTAGCGGGACTTAATGAGCAGTTCTTC
-	TRBV20-1	TRBJ1-2	-	CSASRLDKGRYGYTF	TGCAGTGCTAGCAGACTCGACAAGGGGAGGTATGGCTACACCTTC